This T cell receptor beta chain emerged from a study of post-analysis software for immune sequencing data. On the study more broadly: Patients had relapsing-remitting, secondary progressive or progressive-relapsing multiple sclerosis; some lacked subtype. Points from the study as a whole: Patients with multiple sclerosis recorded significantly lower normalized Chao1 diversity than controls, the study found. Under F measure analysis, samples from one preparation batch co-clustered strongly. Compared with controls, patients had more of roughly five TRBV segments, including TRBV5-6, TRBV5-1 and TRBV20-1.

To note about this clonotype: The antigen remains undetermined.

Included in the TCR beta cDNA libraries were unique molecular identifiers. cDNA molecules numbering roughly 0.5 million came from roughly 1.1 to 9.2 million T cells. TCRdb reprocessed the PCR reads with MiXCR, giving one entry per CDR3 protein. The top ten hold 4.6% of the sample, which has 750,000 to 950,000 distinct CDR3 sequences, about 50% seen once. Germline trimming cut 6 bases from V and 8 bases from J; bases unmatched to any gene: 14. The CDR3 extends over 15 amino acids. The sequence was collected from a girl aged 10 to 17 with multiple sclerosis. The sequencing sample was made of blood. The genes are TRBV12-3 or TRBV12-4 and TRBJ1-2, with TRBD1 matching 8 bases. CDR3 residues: CASSTRGQGARGYTF. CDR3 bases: TGTGCCAGCAGCACAAGGGGTCAGGGGGCGCGAGGCTACACCTTC.